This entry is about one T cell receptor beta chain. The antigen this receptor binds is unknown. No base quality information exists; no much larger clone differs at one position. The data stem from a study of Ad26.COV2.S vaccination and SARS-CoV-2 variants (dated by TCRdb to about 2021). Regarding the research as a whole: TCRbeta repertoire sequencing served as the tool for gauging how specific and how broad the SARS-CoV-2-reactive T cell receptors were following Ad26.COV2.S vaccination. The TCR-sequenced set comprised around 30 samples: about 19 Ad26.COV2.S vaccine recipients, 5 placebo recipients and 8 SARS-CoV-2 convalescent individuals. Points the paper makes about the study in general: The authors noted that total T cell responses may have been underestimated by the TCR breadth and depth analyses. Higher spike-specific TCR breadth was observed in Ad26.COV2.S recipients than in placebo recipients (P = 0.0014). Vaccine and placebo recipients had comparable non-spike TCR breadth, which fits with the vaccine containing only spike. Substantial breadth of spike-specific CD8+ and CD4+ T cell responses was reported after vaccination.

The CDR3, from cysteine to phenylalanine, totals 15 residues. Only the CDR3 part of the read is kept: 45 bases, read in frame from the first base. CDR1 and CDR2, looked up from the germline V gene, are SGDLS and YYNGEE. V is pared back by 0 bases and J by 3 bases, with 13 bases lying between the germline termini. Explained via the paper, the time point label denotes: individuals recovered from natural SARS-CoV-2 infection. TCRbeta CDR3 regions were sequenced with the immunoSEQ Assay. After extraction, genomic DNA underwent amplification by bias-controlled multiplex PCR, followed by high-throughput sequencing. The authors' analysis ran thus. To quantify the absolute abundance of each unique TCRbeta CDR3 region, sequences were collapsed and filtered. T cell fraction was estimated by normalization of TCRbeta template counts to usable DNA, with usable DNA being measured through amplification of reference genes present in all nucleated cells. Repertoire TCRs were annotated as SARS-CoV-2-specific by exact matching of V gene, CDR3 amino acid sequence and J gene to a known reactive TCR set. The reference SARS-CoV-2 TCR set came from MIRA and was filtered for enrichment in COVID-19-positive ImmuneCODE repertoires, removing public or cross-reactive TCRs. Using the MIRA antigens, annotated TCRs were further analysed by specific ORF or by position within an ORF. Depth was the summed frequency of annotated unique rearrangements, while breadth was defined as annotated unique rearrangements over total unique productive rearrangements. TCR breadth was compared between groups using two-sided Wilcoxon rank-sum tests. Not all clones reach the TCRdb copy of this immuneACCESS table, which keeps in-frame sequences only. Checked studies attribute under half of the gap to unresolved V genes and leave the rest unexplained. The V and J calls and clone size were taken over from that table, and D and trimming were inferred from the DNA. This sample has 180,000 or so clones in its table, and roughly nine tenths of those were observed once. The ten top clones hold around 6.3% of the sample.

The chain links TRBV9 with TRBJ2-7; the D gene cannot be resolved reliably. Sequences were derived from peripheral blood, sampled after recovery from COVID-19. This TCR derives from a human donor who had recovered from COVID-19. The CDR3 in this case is CASSVEDTSRYEQYF. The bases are TGTGCCAGCAGCGTAGAGGATACCTCACGCTACGAGCAGTACTTC.